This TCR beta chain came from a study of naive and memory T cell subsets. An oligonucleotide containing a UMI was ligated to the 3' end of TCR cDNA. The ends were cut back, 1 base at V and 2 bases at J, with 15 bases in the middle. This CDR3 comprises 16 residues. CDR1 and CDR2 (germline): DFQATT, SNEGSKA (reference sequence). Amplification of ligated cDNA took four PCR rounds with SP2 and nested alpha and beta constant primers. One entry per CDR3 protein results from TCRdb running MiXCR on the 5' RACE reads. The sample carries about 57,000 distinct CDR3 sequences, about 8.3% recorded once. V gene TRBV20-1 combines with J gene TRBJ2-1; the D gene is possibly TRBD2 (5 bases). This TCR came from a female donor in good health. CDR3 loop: CSARVSGLGAYNEQFF. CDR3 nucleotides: TGCAGTGCTAGAGTGTCGGGGTTAGGCGCCTACAATGAGCAGTTCTTC.